This T cell receptor beta chain is from a study of early T cells in non-severe SARS-CoV-2 infection. At the level of the study: Sequenced bulk RNA came from whole blood that was unsorted, and chains were unpaired. Regarding the study as a whole: VDJdb matches were skewed toward anti-spike CD8 T cell responses.

Unique molecular identifiers were affixed to single, distinct cDNA molecules. A single record per CDR3 protein comes from TCRdb applying MiXCR to the 5' RACE reads. The repertoire has some 52,000 distinct CDR3 sequences, around 8% of them found once; the top ten carry about a tenth. In its sample, this clonotype was seen a few times. Its antigen is unknown. CDR3 length equals 14 residues. V dropped 5 bases and J dropped 3; count of bases not matched to a gene: 4. The V gene is TRBV12-3 or TRBV12-4, the J gene TRBJ2-3; 8 positions agree with TRBD1. Source material: whole blood. The clonotype was recovered from an adult who was a healthcare worker with PCR-confirmed SARS-CoV-2 infection or an uninfected control (not recorded which). The CDR3 nucleotides read TGTGCCAGCAGTCAGGGGGCCGGGACAGATACGCAGTATTTT. Its protein is CASSQGAGTDTQYF.